A selection of T cell receptor beta chains follows, all from one sample in a study of T cells after yellow fever vaccination. From the 5' RACE reads, TCRdb called clonotypes with MiXCR, one entry per CDR3 protein. The table lists some 320,000 distinct CDR3 sequences, around 8.6% of them singletons. This sample comprised CD4+ T cells sorted from PBMCs, obtained 5 days after the yellow fever booster vaccination. The source of these receptors is a man aged 18 to 35 who received the YFV17D yellow fever vaccine. Each CDR3 is given with its conserved first and last residue. The D gene is left open where the match is weak. Size is omitted from some rows. Given values are once, few, many or a class for expanded clones.

v_call: TRBV9; d_call: TRBD2; j_call: TRBJ2-1; clone_size: few; cdr3_aa: CASSPNGRDYLNEQFF; cdr3_nt: TGTGCCAGCAGCCCCAACGGCCGGGACTACCTCAATGAGCAGTTCTTC
v_call: TRBV12-5; d_call: .; j_call: TRBJ1-5; clone_size: few; cdr3_aa: CASGLTRGGLWGQPQHF; cdr3_nt: TGTGCTAGTGGTTTGACCAGGGGCGGACTCTGGGGACAGCCCCAGCATTTT
v_call: TRBV4-1; d_call: TRBD1; j_call: TRBJ2-1; clone_size: many; cdr3_aa: CASSLSTGGSYNEQFF; cdr3_nt: TGCGCCAGCAGCTTGTCTACAGGGGGCTCCTACAATGAGCAGTTCTTC
v_call: TRBV6-2/TRBV6-3; d_call: .; j_call: TRBJ1-1; clone_size: .; cdr3_aa: CASSWGKRGVWDTEAFF; cdr3_nt: TGTGCCAGCAGTTGGGGTAAAAGGGGAGTGTGGGACACTGAAGCTTTCTTT
v_call: TRBV6-5; d_call: TRBD2; j_call: TRBJ2-1; clone_size: few; cdr3_aa: CASRFGTSGEQFF; cdr3_nt: TGTGCCAGCAGATTCGGGACTAGCGGTGAGCAGTTCTTC
v_call: TRBV10-2; d_call: TRBD1; j_call: TRBJ1-6; clone_size: .; cdr3_aa: CASSFFPGQGNSPLHF; cdr3_nt: TGCGCCAGCAGTTTCTTTCCGGGACAGGGAAATTCACCCCTCCACTTT
v_call: TRBV6-5; d_call: .; j_call: TRBJ2-5; clone_size: .; cdr3_aa: CASTPWGETQYF; cdr3_nt: TGTGCCAGCACTCCTTGGGGGGAGACCCAGTACTTC
v_call: TRBV7-2; d_call: .; j_call: TRBJ2-1; clone_size: many; cdr3_aa: CASTSYNEQFF; cdr3_nt: TGTGCCAGCACAAGCTACAATGAGCAGTTCTTC
v_call: TRBV7-2; d_call: .; j_call: TRBJ1-1; clone_size: .; cdr3_aa: CASRLRGGQGTEAFF; cdr3_nt: TGTGCCAGCAGGTTAAGGGGGGGGCAGGGAACTGAAGCTTTCTTT
v_call: TRBV12-3/TRBV12-4; d_call: .; j_call: TRBJ1-5; clone_size: .; cdr3_aa: CASSPAIGSNQPQHF; cdr3_nt: TGTGCCAGCAGCCCCGCCATCGGGAGCAATCAGCCCCAGCATTTT
v_call: TRBV7-9; d_call: .; j_call: TRBJ2-7; clone_size: few; cdr3_aa: CASSPGGWEQYF; cdr3_nt: TGTGCCAGCAGCCCGGGTGGCTGGGAGCAGTACTTC
v_call: TRBV30; d_call: TRBD2; j_call: TRBJ2-3; clone_size: many; cdr3_aa: CAWSVGGAYTQYF; cdr3_nt: TGTGCCTGGAGTGTCGGGGGGGCGTATACGCAGTATTTT
v_call: TRBV5-4; d_call: .; j_call: TRBJ2-5; clone_size: few; cdr3_aa: CASSLASQRWTQYF; cdr3_nt: TGTGCCAGCAGCTTGGCCTCGCAGCGCTGGACCCAGTACTTC
v_call: TRBV19; d_call: .; j_call: TRBJ2-2; clone_size: .; cdr3_aa: CASTSPPQGGHTGELFF; cdr3_nt: TGTGCCAGTACATCACCGCCACAGGGGGGGCACACCGGGGAGCTGTTTTTT
v_call: TRBV5-1; d_call: TRBD1; j_call: TRBJ2-2; clone_size: many; cdr3_aa: CASSWDSANTGELFF; cdr3_nt: TGCGCCAGCAGCTGGGACAGTGCGAACACCGGGGAGCTGTTTTTT
v_call: TRBV4-2; d_call: .; j_call: TRBJ1-1; clone_size: many; cdr3_aa: CASSQASLYVAGAFF; cdr3_nt: TGTGCCAGCAGCCAAGCGTCCCTCTATGTCGCTGGAGCTTTCTTT
v_call: TRBV28; d_call: .; j_call: TRBJ2-3; clone_size: many; cdr3_aa: CASSSEDTQYF; cdr3_nt: TGTGCCAGCAGTTCCGAGGATACGCAGTATTTT
v_call: TRBV6-5; d_call: TRBD1; j_call: TRBJ1-1; clone_size: .; cdr3_aa: CASRRDSRMNTEAFF; cdr3_nt: TGTGCCAGCAGGCGGGACAGCCGCATGAACACTGAAGCTTTCTTT
v_call: TRBV5-1; d_call: .; j_call: TRBJ2-6; clone_size: few; cdr3_aa: CASSRTDISGANVLTF; cdr3_nt: TGCGCCAGCAGCCGGACAGACATCTCTGGGGCCAACGTCCTGACTTTC
v_call: TRBV2; d_call: .; j_call: TRBJ1-3; clone_size: few; cdr3_aa: CASTPEAYGDISGNTIYF; cdr3_nt: TGTGCCAGCACCCCGGAGGCGTACGGGGACATCTCTGGAAACACCATATATTTT
v_call: TRBV15; d_call: .; j_call: TRBJ2-2; clone_size: .; cdr3_aa: CATSRDRMAGELFF; cdr3_nt: TGTGCCACCAGCAGAGATCGAATGGCCGGGGAGCTGTTTTTT
v_call: TRBV7-2; d_call: .; j_call: TRBJ2-2; clone_size: .; cdr3_aa: CASRNRVLAGELFF; cdr3_nt: TGTGCCAGCAGGAACAGGGTCCTCGCCGGGGAGCTGTTTTTT